This T cell receptor (beta chain) was sequenced for a study of shared clonotypes between healthy human individuals. Whole-study context: Per-donor plates numbered three CD4 naive, three CD4 memory, two CD8 naive and one CD8 memory.

TCRdb's table, derived via immunoSEQ multiplex PCR, lists solely in-frame clones and lacks some. This sample has approximately 530,000 clones, with 90% to 96% found just once. In the case of this clone: Its antigen is as yet unknown.

Study findings and constraints: As a rule, naive subsets had a larger estimated richness than memory subsets. Only blood was sampled, and tissue TCR repertoires likely differ from blood ones.

V lost 6 bases to trimming and J lost 1 base, with 15 bases between them. Germline loops: CDR1 LNHDA, CDR2 SQIVND (reference sequence). The CDR3 consists of 15 residues. The specimen was naive CD4+ T cells sorted from blood. This sample's subset: CD45RA+ positively selected. The V call is TRBV19, the J call TRBJ1-1; D unresolved. The sequence came from a woman in her 30s in good health. CDR3 loop: CASSYLHTWNTEAFF. For the CDR3, the DNA is TGTGCCAGTAGCTACCTCCATACCTGGAACACTGAAGCTTTCTTT.